This T cell receptor beta chain is from a study of blood T cell repertoires in COVID-19. Turning to the study itself: Samples of COVID-19 (acute and convalescent) were obtained from the United States, Italy and Spain. Sample material is recorded as cDNA or gDNA derived from T cells, B-cell-depleted T cells, or PBMCs.

Participants were aged roughly 18 to 95 years, lived in around 22 US areas, and enrolled virtually. Recovery meant two consecutive negative NP/OP PCR tests, professional clearance, or resolved symptoms. The table came from immunoSEQ multiplex PCR; TCRdb's copy has only in-frame clones and leaves some out. Of under 250,000 clones in the sample, about 79% were seen once. Looked up from germline, CDR1 is LGHDT and CDR2 is YNNKEL (reference sequence). The CDR3 is made up of 16 amino acids. V was shortened by 4 bases and J by 5 bases, with 18 bases between the two germline ends. This TCR was sampled from a woman aged 55 to 70 who had recovered from COVID-19. Sequenced material: PBMCs or T cells enriched from blood (not recorded which). This sequence joins TRBV3-1 (or the pseudogene TRBV3-2) and TRBJ2-1, with a possible D match to TRBD1 (6 bases). CDR3 coding DNA: TGTGCCAGCAGCCTCTCTAGTGCAGGGGTGGACAATGAGCAGTTCTTC. Encoded protein: CASSLSSAGVDNEQFF.